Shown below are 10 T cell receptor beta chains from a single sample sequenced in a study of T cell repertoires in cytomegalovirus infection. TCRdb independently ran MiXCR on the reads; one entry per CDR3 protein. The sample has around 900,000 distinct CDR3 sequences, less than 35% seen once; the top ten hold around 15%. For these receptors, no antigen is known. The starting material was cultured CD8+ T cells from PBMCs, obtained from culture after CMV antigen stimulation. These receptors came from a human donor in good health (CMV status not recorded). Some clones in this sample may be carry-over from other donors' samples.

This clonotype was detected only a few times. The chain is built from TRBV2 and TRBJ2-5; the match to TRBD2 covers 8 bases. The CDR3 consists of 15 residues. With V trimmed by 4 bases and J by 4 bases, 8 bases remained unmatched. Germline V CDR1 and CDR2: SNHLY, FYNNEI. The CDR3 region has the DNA TGTGCCAGCAGTGGGCCAATAGCGGGGAGAGAGACCCAGTACTTC. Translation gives CASSGPIAGRETQYF.

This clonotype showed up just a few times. CDR3: CASSYSASGGLPYEQYF. CDR3 sequence (DNA): TGTGCCAGCAGTTACTCGGCTAGCGGGGGGCTTCCCTACGAGCAGTACTTC. The chain uses TRBV6-2 or TRBV6-3 and TRBJ2-7; the match to TRBD2 covers 11 bases. The CDR3 runs 17 residues. V shed 0 bases and J 2 bases; nucleotides not matched to a gene: 6. Germline lookup yields CDR1 MNHEY and CDR2 SVGEGT.

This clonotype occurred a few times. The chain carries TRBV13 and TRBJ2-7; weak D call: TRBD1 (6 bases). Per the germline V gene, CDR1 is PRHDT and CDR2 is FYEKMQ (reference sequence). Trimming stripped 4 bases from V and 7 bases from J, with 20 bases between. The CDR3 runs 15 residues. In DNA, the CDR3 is TGTGCCAGCAGCTCGATACAGGGATCAATAGGGGAGCAGTACTTC. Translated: CASSSIQGSIGEQYF.

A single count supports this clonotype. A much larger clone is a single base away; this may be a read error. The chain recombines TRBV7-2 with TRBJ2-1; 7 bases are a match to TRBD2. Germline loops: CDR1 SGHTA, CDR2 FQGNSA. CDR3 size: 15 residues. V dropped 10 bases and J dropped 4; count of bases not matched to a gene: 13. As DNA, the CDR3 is TGTGCCAACAGTTCGCTGGAGGGACTATACAATGAGCAGTTCTTC. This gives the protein CANSSLEGLYNEQFF.

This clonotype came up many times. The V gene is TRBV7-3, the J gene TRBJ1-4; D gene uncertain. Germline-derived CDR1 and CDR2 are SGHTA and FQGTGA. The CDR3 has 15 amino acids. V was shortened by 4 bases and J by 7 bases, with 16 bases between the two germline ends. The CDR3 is CASSSRLRTCEKLFF. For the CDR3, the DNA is TGTGCCAGCAGCTCCCGGCTGAGGACGTGTGAAAAACTGTTTTTT. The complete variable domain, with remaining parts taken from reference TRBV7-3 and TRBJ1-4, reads GAGVSQTPSNKVTEKGKYVELRCDPISGHTALYWYRQSLGQGPEFLIYFQGTGAADDSGLPNDRFFAVRPEGSVSTLKIQRTERGDSAVYLCASSSRLRTCEKLFFGSGTQLSVL.

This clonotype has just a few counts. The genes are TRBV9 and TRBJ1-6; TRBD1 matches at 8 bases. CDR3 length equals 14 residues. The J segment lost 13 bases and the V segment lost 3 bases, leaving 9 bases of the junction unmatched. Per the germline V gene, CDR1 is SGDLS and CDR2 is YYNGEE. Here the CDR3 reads CASSERQGWDPLHF. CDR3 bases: TGTGCCAGCAGCGAACGACAGGGGTGGGACCCCCTCCACTTT. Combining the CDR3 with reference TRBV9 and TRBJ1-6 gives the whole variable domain DSGVTQTPKHLITATGQRVTLRCSPRSGDLSVYWYQQSLDQGLQFLIQYYNGEERAKGNILERFSAQQFPDLHSELNLSSLELGDSALYFCASSERQGWDPLHFGNGTRLTVT.

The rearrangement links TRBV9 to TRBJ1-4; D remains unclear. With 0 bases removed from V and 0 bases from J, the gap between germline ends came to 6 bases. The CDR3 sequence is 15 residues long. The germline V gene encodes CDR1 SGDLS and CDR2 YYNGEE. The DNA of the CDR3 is TGTGCCAGCAGCGTAGCGGATGCAACTAATGAAAAACTGTTTTTT. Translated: CASSVADATNEKLFF.

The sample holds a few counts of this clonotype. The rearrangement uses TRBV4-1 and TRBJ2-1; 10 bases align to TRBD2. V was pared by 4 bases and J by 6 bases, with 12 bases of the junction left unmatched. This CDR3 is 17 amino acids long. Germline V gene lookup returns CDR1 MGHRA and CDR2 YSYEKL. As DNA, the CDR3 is TGCGCCAGCAGCCTCCGGGAAGCGGGGGGGCCGATCAATGAGCAGTTCTTC. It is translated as CASSLREAGGPINEQFF.

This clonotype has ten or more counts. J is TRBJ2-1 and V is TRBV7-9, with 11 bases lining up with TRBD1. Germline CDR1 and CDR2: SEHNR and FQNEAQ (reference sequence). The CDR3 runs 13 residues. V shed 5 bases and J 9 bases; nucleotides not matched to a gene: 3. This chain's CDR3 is CASSGQGAGEQFF. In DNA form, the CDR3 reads TGTGCCAGCAGCGGACAGGGGGCGGGTGAGCAGTTCTTC.

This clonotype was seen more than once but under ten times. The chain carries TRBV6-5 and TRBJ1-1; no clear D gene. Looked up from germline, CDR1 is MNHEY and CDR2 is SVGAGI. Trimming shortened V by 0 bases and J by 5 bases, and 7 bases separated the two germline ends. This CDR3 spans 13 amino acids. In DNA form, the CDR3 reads TGTGCCAGCAGTTACTCTCGAATTACTGAAGCTTTCTTT. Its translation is CASSYSRITEAFF.